This T cell receptor (beta chain) was sequenced during a study of blood T cell repertoires in COVID-19. Assay used: immunoSEQ multiplex PCR; TCRdb lists only in-frame clones, some missing. The sample contains a few hundred thousand clones, roughly 87% of which appear only once. Trimming pared 2 bases from V and 4 bases from J, leaving 7 bases between. The CDR3 totals 13 residues. Germline lookup yields CDR1 SGHRS and CDR2 YFSETQ. The sequencing input was PBMCs or T cells enriched from blood (not recorded which). J is TRBJ1-3 and V is TRBV5-1; D gene ambiguous. The clonotype comes from a young woman who had recovered from COVID-19. The CDR3, as DNA: TGCGCCAGCAGCTTTAACAGCGGAAACACCATATATTTT. Translation gives CASSFNSGNTIYF.